These 30 T cell receptor beta chains were all obtained from the same sample, sequenced in a study of T cells after yellow fever vaccination. Each CDR3 protein gets one entry after TCRdb re-called the 5' RACE reads with MiXCR. The sample yields almost 600,000 distinct CDR3 sequences, approximately 13% seen once. Material: PBMCs, obtained on the day of the yellow fever booster vaccination. These receptors all come from a man aged 30 to 39 who received the YFV17D yellow fever vaccine.

Here the CDR3 DNA reads TGCGCCAGCAGCTTGGGGAGTTATCGTGAGCAGTACTTC. Translation: CASSLGSYREQYF. The chain combines TRBV5-1 with TRBJ2-7; D is uncertain. V was shortened by 0 bases and J by 7 bases, with 11 bases between the two germline ends. This CDR3 is 13 amino acids long. Germline V gene sequence: CDR1 SGHRS, CDR2 YFSETQ.

This clonotype was counted only a few times. The chain recombines TRBV7-8 with TRBJ1-1, with D possibly matching TRBD1 (5 bases). V lost 1 base, J lost 4 bases, and 19 bases lay in between. CDR3 length: 17 amino acids. Germline V gene lookup returns CDR1 SGHVS and CDR2 FQNEAQ. CDR3 DNA sequence: TGTGCCAGCAGCTTAGGACAGCCGAGGTTTTTTTCCACTGAAGCTTTCTTT. Amino acid sequence: CASSLGQPRFFSTEAFF.

The sample holds a few counts of this clonotype. The junction departs from the called germline gene at one end, perhaps through a read error. CDR3 sequence (DNA): TGTGCCAGCAGTAGACAAGGGACCACCCACTTC. Translated: CASSRQGTTHF. The chain employs TRBV28 and TRBJ2-7, with D possibly being TRBD1 or TRBD2 (5 bases each). Germline V gene sequence: CDR1 MDHEN, CDR2 SYDVKM. The CDR3 has 11 residues.

This clonotype occurred a few times. The chain joins TRBV7-8 to TRBJ2-3; 10 nucleotides agree with TRBD2. The germline V gene has CDR1 SGHVS and CDR2 FQNEAQ. V lost 5 bases to trimming and J lost 5 bases; unmatched junction nucleotides: 10. The length of the CDR3 is 16 residues. The CDR3 DNA is TGTGCCAGCAGCCAAAATAGCGGGGGGAGAAGAGATACGCAGTATTTT. This sequence encodes CASSQNSGGRRDTQYF.

This rearrangement joins TRBV5-1 to TRBJ2-1; possibly TRBD2 for D (5 bases). Trimming shortened V by 2 bases and J by 12 bases, and 12 bases separated the two germline ends. CDR1 and CDR2 from the germline V gene are SGHRS and YFSETQ. The CDR3 extends over 12 amino acids. CDR3: CASSLEVGGQFF. The CDR3 nucleotides read TGCGCCAGCAGCTTAGAAGTCGGAGGGCAGTTCTTC.

The J gene is TRBJ2-5, the V gene TRBV19; perhaps TRBD1 as D (5 bases). The CDR3 is 13 residues long. Per germline, CDR1 LNHDA and CDR2 SQIVND (reference sequence). Trimming pared 6 bases from V and 5 bases from J, leaving 13 bases between. The CDR3 loop is CASRRTLLETQYF. Written as DNA, the CDR3 is TGTGCCAGTAGACGGACACTTCTGGAGACCCAGTACTTC.

J is TRBJ2-1 and V is TRBV6-5, with D perhaps TRBD2 (5 bases). CDR1 MNHEY and CDR2 SVGAGI come from the germline V gene. CDR3 length: 16 amino acids. Trimming took off 2 bases at V and 7 bases at J, with 18 bases between the two ends. In nucleotides, the CDR3 is TGTGCCAGCAGTTACGCGCTAGCTGTTGGACGTAATGAGCAGTTCTTC. Protein sequence: CASSYALAVGRNEQFF.

This clonotype appeared many times. V gene TRBV12-3 or TRBV12-4 combines with J gene TRBJ1-4, with 7 bases lining up with TRBD1. The CDR3 spans 13 residues. The V segment lost 5 bases and the J segment 8 bases; nucleotides outside the gene matches: 5. CDR3 in DNA: TGTGCCAGCAGTAGGGCAGGGGGAGAAAAACTGTTTTTT. Translating gives CASSRAGGEKLFF.

This clonotype was recorded at least ten times. V and J are TRBV7-6 and TRBJ1-3; D remains unclear. Germline-derived CDR1 and CDR2 are SGHVS and FNYEAQ. Trimming stripped 0 bases from V and 0 bases from J, with 3 bases between. The CDR3 runs to 14 residues. This chain's CDR3 is CASSLAVSGNTIYF. For the CDR3, the DNA is TGTGCCAGCAGCTTAGCCGTCTCTGGAAACACCATATATTTT.

This clonotype has a handful of counts. The chain recombines TRBV5-1 with TRBJ2-7, with a weak D call TRBD1 (6 bases). In germline, CDR1 is SGHRS, CDR2 YFSETQ. V lost 7 bases and J 5 bases, leaving 19 bases between the germline ends. The CDR3 has 14 amino acids. The chain's CDR3 is CASYRAPGSDEQYF. In DNA, the CDR3 is TGCGCCAGCTACAGGGCACCGGGATCGGACGAGCAGTACTTC.

This clonotype was seen more than once but under ten times. This chain connects TRBV7-9 to TRBJ2-3; possibly TRBD2 for D (6 bases). Trimming took 6 bases from V and 3 from J, leaving 13 bases between them. This CDR3 has 14 residues. Germline values: CDR1 SEHNR, CDR2 FQNEAQ (reference sequence). CDR3 sequence (DNA): TGTGCCAGCAGACCCTCTGCGGGGACAGATACGCAGTATTTT. It is translated as CASRPSAGTDTQYF.

The genes are TRBV20-1 and TRBJ2-1; 10 nucleotides align to TRBD2. The germline V gene encodes CDR1 DFQATT and CDR2 SNEGSKA (reference sequence). Trimming at V came to 5 bases and at J to 1 base, leaving 2 bases not matched to a gene. CDR3 size: 14 residues. This CDR3 is CSALAGVSYNEQFF. CDR3 sequence (DNA): TGCAGTGCTCTAGCGGGAGTATCCTACAATGAGCAGTTCTTC.

This chain uses TRBV7-9 with TRBJ1-1; D ambiguous. Trimming pared 5 bases from V and 8 bases from J, leaving 3 bases between. The CDR3 is made up of 9 amino acids. From germline, CDR1 is SEHNR and CDR2 FQNEAQ (reference sequence). The CDR3 nucleotides are TGTGCCAGCAGCCGGGAAGCTTTCTTT. Protein product: CASSREAFF.

The chain has TRBV18 and TRBJ2-5; D ambiguous. The germline CDR1 and CDR2 sequences are KGHSH and LQKENI. V was shortened by 3 bases and J by 5 bases, with 10 bases between the two germline ends. The CDR3 is made up of 13 amino acids. In DNA, the CDR3 is TGTGCCAGCTCACCCGACTTAGGGGAGACCCAGTACTTC. This translates into CASSPDLGETQYF.

The table lists this clonotype with a few counts. The gene calls are TRBV7-9 and TRBJ2-3, with D uncertain. CDR3 length: 16 residues. The V end lost 5 bases, the J end lost 4 bases, and 19 bases lay between the germline ends. CDR1 and CDR2 (germline): SEHNR, FQNEAQ (reference sequence). The CDR3, as DNA: TGTGCCAGCAGCCCAAGCTTGGAACGACGGGCAGATACGCAGTATTTT. It yields the protein CASSPSLERRADTQYF.

This clonotype showed up many times. The chain links TRBV7-2 to TRBJ2-3, with D perhaps TRBD2 (5 bases). The CDR3 is made up of 12 amino acids. The V end was cut by 3 bases, the J end by 6 bases, with 7 bases between. Germline V gives CDR1 SGHTA, CDR2 FQGNSA. The CDR3 nucleotides read TGTGCCAGCAGCTTTAGCGCGGATACGCAGTATTTT. Its protein product is CASSFSADTQYF.

V usage is TRBV7-3 and J usage is TRBJ2-5, with 8 bases fitting TRBD2. The junction had 11 bases not matched to a gene; V was cut back by 4 bases and J by 4 bases. This CDR3 has 16 amino acids. Germline V gene data show CDR1 as SGHTA and CDR2 as FQGTGA. CDR3 DNA sequence: TGTGCCAGCAGCTCTGGCCCTACGGGAGGGGGAGAGACCCAGTACTTC. It translates to CASSSGPTGGGETQYF.

This clonotype came up a few times. The rearrangement links TRBV29-1 to TRBJ1-2, with 8 positions matching TRBD1. In germline, CDR1 is SQVTM, CDR2 ANQGSEA. The CDR3 covers 13 residues. V trimming: 7 bases; J trimming: 2 bases; junction bases outside the gene matches: 6. This CDR3 is CSASTGENYGYTF. The CDR3 DNA is TGCAGCGCCTCGACAGGGGAGAACTATGGCTACACCTTC.

The chain uses TRBV29-1 and TRBJ2-1; D perhaps matches TRBD2 (5 bases). Germline CDR1 and CDR2: SQVTM and ANQGSEA. V lost 7 bases and J lost 2, with 9 bases in between. This CDR3 spans 12 amino acids. Here the CDR3 reads CSGVRAYNEQFF. The DNA of the CDR3 is TGCAGCGGAGTGCGGGCCTACAATGAGCAGTTCTTC.

The V gene is TRBV15, the J gene TRBJ2-7, with D possibly matching TRBD2 (5 bases). Germline loops: CDR1 LNHNV, CDR2 YYDKDF (reference sequence). This CDR3 is built from 13 residues. Trimming shortened V by 5 bases and J by 5 bases, and 13 bases separated the two germline ends. CDR3 loop: CATSPPTGNEQYF. CDR3 DNA sequence: TGTGCCACCAGCCCTCCCACGGGGAACGAGCAGTACTTC.

This clonotype was seen a handful of times. The rearrangement uses TRBV20-1 and TRBJ2-7; 7 bases map to TRBD1. J was trimmed by 2 bases and V by 7 bases; bases with no gene match: 11. The CDR3 spans 14 residues. The germline V gene has CDR1 DFQATT and CDR2 SNEGSKA (reference sequence). The CDR3 sequence: CSGLETGAPYEQYF. CDR3 DNA: TGCAGTGGACTCGAAACAGGGGCTCCCTACGAGCAGTACTTC.

This clonotype showed up just a few times. V and J are TRBV28 and TRBJ1-2; D unclear. The germline V gene has CDR1 MDHEN and CDR2 SYDVKM. CDR3 length: 14 residues. In DNA, the CDR3 is TGTGCGACACGATTATCAATACCTTACTATGGCTACACCTTC. This translates into CATRLSIPYYGYTF.

To note about this clonotype: A junction boundary mismatches the germline segment, possibly from a read error. CDR3 sequence: CASTHEYESYEQCF. The CDR3 coding sequence is TGTGCCAGCACCCATGAATACGAATCCTACGAGCAGTGCTTC. The chain links TRBV7-8 to TRBJ2-7; D gene ambiguous. The CDR3 extends over 14 amino acids. Germline CDR1 SGHVS, CDR2 FQNEAQ.

This clonotype occurred a few times. The rearrangement uses TRBV6-2 or TRBV6-3 and TRBJ1-5, with D hard to call. The CDR3 consists of 14 residues. The germline CDR1 and CDR2 sequences are MNHEY and SVGEGT. V gave up 1 base and J gave up 6 bases, with 10 bases separating them. CDR3 in amino acids: CASSYLIAGQPQHF. In nucleotides, the CDR3 is TGTGCCAGCAGTTACTTGATCGCGGGTCAGCCCCAGCATTTT.

A remark on this clonotype: The germline gene is not matched at one end of the junction; a read error may be the cause. This chain links TRBV5-6 with TRBJ2-3, with 12 bases that match TRBD2. Per germline, CDR1 SGHDT and CDR2 YYEEEE. The CDR3 sequence is 14 residues long. CDR3 sequence: CPSSSRLAGDPQYF. CDR3 nucleotides: TGTCCCAGCAGTTCGAGACTAGCGGGAGATCCGCAGTATTTT.

The chain uses TRBV30 and TRBJ1-6; D unclear. The CDR3 extends over 12 amino acids. Per germline, CDR1 GTSNPN and CDR2 SVGIG (reference sequence). V was clipped by 5 bases and J by 10 bases, with 12 bases between them. DNA of the CDR3: TGTGCCTGGGGGTTTCGCGGGTCACCCCTCCACTTT. Its protein product is CAWGFRGSPLHF.

Only a few counts were recorded for this clonotype. J is TRBJ1-5 and V is TRBV6-1; no clear D gene. This CDR3 spans 15 amino acids. The germline CDR1 and CDR2 sequences are MNHNS and SASEGT. V was pared by 8 bases and J by 4 bases, with 18 bases between. The DNA for the CDR3 is TGTGCCAGCGGTAAGGGAGGGAGGGTGAATCAGCCCCAGCATTTT. Residues: CASGKGGRVNQPQHF.

This clonotype was counted between two and nine times. The chain employs TRBV7-2 and TRBJ1-1; D not certain. The CDR3 covers 15 residues. Germline CDR1 and CDR2: SGHTA and FQGNSA. The V end was cut by 2 bases, the J end by 2 bases, with 12 bases between. The CDR3 protein is CASSLRSGVNTEAFF. CDR3 DNA sequence: TGTGCCAGCAGCTTAAGGTCAGGTGTAAACACTGAAGCTTTCTTT.

This clonotype occurred many times. This chain connects TRBV6-1 to TRBJ2-5, with D possibly TRBD2 on 6 matching bases. The germline CDR1 and CDR2 sequences are MNHNS and SASEGT. V dropped 6 bases and J dropped 5 bases, with 22 bases sitting between them. The CDR3 totals 16 residues. CDR3 sequence: CASRPGRGRLEETQYF. CDR3 nucleotides: TGTGCCAGCAGACCGGGACGGGGGAGGCTCGAGGAGACCCAGTACTTC.

The table lists this clonotype with a few counts. This rearrangement joins TRBV20-1 to TRBJ2-5; unclear D gene. CDR3 size: 12 residues. V dropped 6 bases and J dropped 1 base, with 9 bases sitting between them. CDR1 is DFQATT and CDR2 is SNEGSKA in the germline V gene (reference sequence). The CDR3 here is CSARWIQETQYF. The CDR3 region has the DNA TGCAGTGCCCGGTGGATCCAAGAGACCCAGTACTTC.